The 30 T cell receptor beta chains below all came from one sample that was sequenced in a study of CD4+ T cells in melanoma. Produced via immunoSEQ multiplex PCR; TCRdb's table is partial and in-frame only. The sample records about 140,000 clones, about nine tenths being singletons. The receptors were sampled from a human donor with melanoma.

V and J are TRBV6-5 and TRBJ2-7, with a tentative D call TRBD2 (6 bases). The length of the CDR3 is 12 residues. Germline CDR1 reads MNHEY; CDR2 reads SVGAGI. Trimming shortened V by 6 bases and J by 4 bases, and 10 bases separated the two germline ends. The CDR3, as DNA: TGTGCCAGCAGCATCGGGGGATACGAGCAGTACTTC. Translated, it gives CASSIGGYEQYF.

The chain combines TRBV7-3 with TRBJ2-2, with 10 bases lining up with TRBD2. Germline lookup yields CDR1 SGHTA and CDR2 FQGTGA. V shed 5 bases and J 7 bases; nucleotides not matched to a gene: 10. The CDR3 has 16 amino acids. CDR3 sequence (DNA): TGTGCCAGCAGCGGGCGAGCGGGGGGGCGTAACGGGGAGCTGTTTTTT. This translates into CASSGRAGGRNGELFF.

The chain recombines TRBV5-8 with TRBJ2-3, with 8 positions matching TRBD1. The CDR3 runs 14 residues. Germline CDR1 is SGHTS and CDR2 is YDEGEE. V trimming: 4 bases; J trimming: 6 bases; junction bases outside the gene matches: 7. The CDR3 loop reads CASSPGQGRDTQYF. CDR3 nucleotides: TGTGCCAGCAGCCCCGGACAGGGAAGGGATACGCAGTATTTT.

This clone was seen once. The chain combines TRBV5-4 with TRBJ2-5; 8 bases map to TRBD1. Germline V gene sequence: CDR1 SGHNT, CDR2 YYREEE (reference sequence). Trimming at V came to 4 bases and at J to 6 bases, leaving 11 bases not matched to a gene. The CDR3 has 15 amino acids. The CDR3 DNA reads as TGTGCCAGCAGCGCAGATCGACAGGGGAGACAGACCCAGTACTTC. Amino acid sequence: CASSADRQGRQTQYF.

This clone was recorded once. J is TRBJ1-1 and V is TRBV2; the match to TRBD1 covers 7 bases. The junction had 4 bases not matched to a gene; V was cut back by 6 bases and J by 0 bases. The CDR3 spans 14 residues. Germline CDR1 is SNHLY and CDR2 is FYNNEI. The CDR3 sequence is CASRPTGMNTEAFF. In DNA form, the CDR3 reads TGTGCCAGCAGGCCGACAGGGATGAACACTGAAGCTTTCTTT.

This clone was seen just once. The gene calls are TRBV6-5 and TRBJ1-2, with D possibly being TRBD1 (5 bases). Trimming pared 5 bases from V and 3 bases from J, leaving 10 bases between. This CDR3 has 13 amino acids. Per germline, CDR1 MNHEY and CDR2 SVGAGI. CDR3 DNA: TGTGCCAGCAGTCGGGACCGGGACTATGGCTACACCTTC. The encoded protein is CASSRDRDYGYTF.

The chain employs TRBV6-6 and TRBJ2-6, with a possible D match to TRBD2 (6 bases). Germline loops: CDR1 MNHNY, CDR2 SVGAGI (reference sequence). The CDR3 has 14 residues. The ends were cut back, 6 bases at V and 3 bases at J, with 9 bases in the middle. The CDR3 is CASSSAGGANVLTF. Written as DNA, the CDR3 is TGTGCCAGCAGCTCAGCGGGTGGGGCCAACGTCCTGACTTTC.

This clone was observed a single time. The chain couples TRBV29-1 to TRBJ2-5, with D perhaps given as TRBD1 or TRBD2 (5 bases each). The CDR3 is 15 amino acids. CDR1 and CDR2 from the germline V gene are SQVTM and ANQGSEA. Trimming removed 7 bases at V and 6 bases at J, with 24 bases between. As DNA, the CDR3 is TGCAGCGGGAATGCCGGGACGGCGAATATCAAGACCCAGTACTTC. Residues: CSGNAGTANIKTQYF.

The CDR3 sequence is CASSLGFGELFF. In nucleotides, the CDR3 is TGTGCCAGCAGCCTAGGGTTCGGGGAGCTGTTTTTT. The chain carries TRBV7-9 and TRBJ2-2; D ambiguous. This CDR3 contains 12 residues. V dropped 5 bases and J dropped 7 bases, with 8 bases sitting between them. Germline CDR1 reads SEHNR; CDR2 reads FQNEAQ (reference sequence).

This clone was seen more than once but under ten times. The gene calls are TRBV4-1 and TRBJ2-1; D not resolved. V was clipped by 0 bases and J by 3 bases, with 12 bases between them. CDR3 length equals 16 residues. Germline values: CDR1 MGHRA, CDR2 YSYEKL. The CDR3 DNA is TGCGCCAGCAGCCAAGATTGGCAGCGCGGCTACAATGAGCAGTTCTTC. Residues: CASSQDWQRGYNEQFF.

The gene calls are TRBV18 and TRBJ2-2; 11 bases align to TRBD2. Germline V gene sequence: CDR1 KGHSH, CDR2 LQKENI. V lost 6 bases and J lost 7; bases outside the gene matches: 7. The CDR3 contains 15 residues. CDR3 residues: CASSPSGGSDGELFF. In nucleotides, the CDR3 is TGTGCCAGCTCCCCTAGCGGGGGGAGTGACGGGGAGCTGTTTTTT.

This clone was seen a single time. The chain uses TRBV6-6 and TRBJ2-2; 7 bases fit TRBD1. The CDR3 sequence is 14 residues long. Looked up from germline, CDR1 is MNHNY and CDR2 is SVGAGI (reference sequence). V was pared by 8 bases and J by 0 bases, with 3 bases of the junction left unmatched. CDR3 sequence reads: CASSTGPNTGELFF. CDR3 nucleotide sequence: TGTGCCAGCTCGACAGGGCCGAACACCGGGGAGCTGTTTTTT.

This clone has a handful of counts. The chain joins TRBV19 to TRBJ2-7, with 8 bases lining up with TRBD2. The length of the CDR3 is 13 residues. The germline gives CDR1 LNHDA, CDR2 SQIVND (reference sequence). With V trimmed by 4 bases and J by 6 bases, 5 bases remained unmatched. The CDR3 DNA follows: TGTGCCAGTAGTACCTACGGGGGGGCCGAGCAGTACTTC. Encoded protein: CASSTYGGAEQYF. The full variable domain, in which reference TRBV19 and TRBJ2-7 provide the parts outside the CDR3, is DGGITQSPKYLFRKEGQNVTLSCEQNLNHDAMYWYRQDPGQGLRLIYYSQIVNDFQKGDIAEGYSVSREKKESFPLTVTSAQKNPTAFYLCASSTYGGAEQYFGPGTRLTVT.

The chain recombines TRBV5-1 with TRBJ2-2; 9 bases fit TRBD1. Germline loops: CDR1 SGHRS, CDR2 YFSETQ. CDR3 size: 16 residues. Trimming removed 0 bases from V and 6 bases from J; junction bases left unmatched: 6. The CDR3 nucleotides are TGCGCCAGCAGCTTGGGGACAGGGGTGGATCCCGGGGAGCTGTTTTTT. Its protein product is CASSLGTGVDPGELFF.

The rearrangement links TRBV2 to TRBJ1-2; TRBD1 matches at 8 bases. The CDR3 spans 14 residues. V gave up 6 bases and J gave up 2 bases; unmatched junction bases: 5. Germline V CDR1 and CDR2: SNHLY, FYNNEI. CDR3 in amino acids: CASRIQGGNYGYTF. CDR3 nucleotide sequence: TGTGCCAGCAGGATACAGGGGGGCAACTATGGCTACACCTTC.

V is TRBV5-1 and J is TRBJ2-1; D perhaps matches TRBD2 (7 bases). V lost 4 bases, J lost 9 bases, and 20 bases lay in between. Germline CDR1 and CDR2: SGHRS and YFSETQ. CDR3 length: 15 residues. The CDR3 sequence: CASSLRGGSVGEQFF. The CDR3 DNA is TGCGCCAGCAGCCTTAGGGGGGGATCCGTAGGTGAGCAGTTCTTC.

This sequence joins TRBV4-2 and TRBJ1-3; D gene ambiguous. The CDR3 spans 15 residues. The V end was cut by 0 bases, the J end by 0 bases, with 6 bases between. CDR1 and CDR2 from the germline V gene are LGHNA and YNFKEQ. The CDR3 protein is CASSQESNSGNTIYF. The CDR3 DNA is TGTGCCAGCAGCCAAGAGTCCAACTCTGGAAACACCATATATTTT.

The chain carries TRBV19 and TRBJ1-5, with no clear D. The CDR3 consists of 15 residues. V gave up 7 bases and J gave up 7 bases, with 20 bases separating them. CDR1 and CDR2 from the germline V gene are LNHDA and SQIVND (reference sequence). DNA for the CDR3: TGTGCCAGTATCATCCGCCAGGATTCTGGACAGCCCCAGCATTTT. Amino acids: CASIIRQDSGQPQHF.

This rearrangement joins TRBV30 to TRBJ1-1; D gene uncertain. Germline V gene sequence: CDR1 GTSNPN, CDR2 SVGIG (reference sequence). The CDR3 sequence is 14 residues long. The V end was cut by 0 bases, the J end by 3 bases, with 11 bases between. As DNA, the CDR3 is TGTGCCTGGAGTGTCTCCCTCGGGGACACTGAAGCTTTCTTT. Protein sequence: CAWSVSLGDTEAFF.

The chain is built from TRBV4-2 and TRBJ1-4, with D possibly matching TRBD1 (6 bases). CDR3 length: 18 amino acids. CDR1 and CDR2 (germline): LGHNA, YNFKEQ. Trimming cost V 0 bases and J 0 bases, with 14 bases left between them. As DNA, the CDR3 is TGTGCCAGCAGCCAAGATCCAGGACAGCTTGCAACTAATGAAAAACTGTTTTTT. This sequence encodes CASSQDPGQLATNEKLFF.

This chain links TRBV2 with TRBJ2-3, with 9 bases identical to TRBD2. The germline gives CDR1 SNHLY, CDR2 FYNNEI. Trimming removed 8 bases from V and 6 bases from J; junction bases left unmatched: 9. The CDR3 is 14 residues long. The CDR3 is CASCAGGPWDTQYF. The CDR3 DNA reads TGTGCCAGCTGCGCGGGGGGGCCTTGGGATACGCAGTATTTT. The entire variable domain, with the rest obtained from reference TRBV2 and TRBJ2-3, is as follows: EPEVTQTPSHQVTQMGQEVILRCVPISNHLYFYWYRQILGQKVEFLVSFYNNEISEKSEIFDDQFSVERPDGSNFTLKIRSTKLEDSAMYFCASCAGGPWDTQYFGPGTRLTVL.

V usage is TRBV2 and J usage is TRBJ1-1; 9 nucleotides line up with TRBD1. Germline V CDR1 and CDR2: SNHLY, FYNNEI. V shed 1 base, J shed 3 bases, and the junction held 9 bases outside the gene matches. CDR3 length equals 17 residues. The CDR3 region is CASSEVGLGQGYTEAFF. The CDR3 nucleotides read TGTGCCAGCAGTGAAGTGGGACTCGGACAGGGGTACACTGAAGCTTTCTTT.

The chain uses TRBV5-6 and TRBJ1-6; D unclear. With 4 bases removed from V and 5 bases from J, the gap between germline ends came to 13 bases. The germline CDR1 and CDR2 sequences are SGHDT and YYEEEE. CDR3 length: 15 amino acids. The chain's CDR3 is CASSGVRVNNSPLHF. Written as DNA, the CDR3 is TGTGCCAGCAGCGGGGTGCGGGTGAATAATTCACCCCTCCACTTT.

The chain recombines TRBV5-1 with TRBJ2-5; 11 nucleotides match TRBD2. The trim removed 0 bases at V and 9 bases at J, leaving 7 bases unmatched. The germline V gene encodes CDR1 SGHRS and CDR2 YFSETQ. The CDR3 is 15 residues long. DNA of the CDR3: TGCGCCAGCAGCTTGGGTAGCGGGGGGGCAACTTCCCAGTACTTC. Residues: CASSLGSGGATSQYF.

The rearrangement joins TRBV19 to TRBJ1-1; D is undetermined. CDR3 size: 14 residues. The ends were cut back, 5 bases at V and 0 bases at J, with 10 bases in the middle. The germline CDR1 and CDR2 sequences are LNHDA and SQIVND (reference sequence). The CDR3 coding sequence is TGTGCCAGTAGTCCCATAGGGATGAACACTGAAGCTTTCTTT. Amino acids: CASSPIGMNTEAFF.

The chain is built from TRBV5-1 and TRBJ2-7, with D tentatively TRBD1 (6 bases). CDR3 length equals 14 residues. V was pared by 6 bases and J by 6 bases, with 19 bases between. Germline-derived CDR1 and CDR2 are SGHRS and YFSETQ. CDR3: CASNSGTSIGEQYF. The CDR3 DNA sequence: TGCGCCAGCAACTCCGGGACATCGATCGGCGAGCAGTACTTC.

CDR3 nucleotides: TGTGCCAGCAGTCTGAGAGGGGGCTATGGCTACACCTTC. Protein: CASSLRGGYGYTF. The chain carries TRBV7-3 and TRBJ1-2, with a tentative D call TRBD1 (6 bases). The V and J ends lost 6 bases and 4 bases respectively, with 12 bases between them. Germline V gene sequence: CDR1 SGHTA, CDR2 FQGTGA. The length of the CDR3 is 13 residues.

The gene calls are TRBV19 and TRBJ2-2; the match to TRBD1 covers 9 bases. Germline CDR1 LNHDA, CDR2 SQIVND (reference sequence). This CDR3 has 16 amino acids. The ends lost 4 bases at V and 5 bases at J; junction bases unmatched: 8. The CDR3 DNA reads TGTGCCAGTAGTAACCCCTACAGGGGGCGGACCGGGGAGCTGTTTTTT. The encoded protein is CASSNPYRGRTGELFF.

This clone was seen only once. V and J are TRBV5-8 and TRBJ2-7; 7 bases agree with TRBD1. V was clipped by 5 bases and J by 4 bases; unmatched bases: 9. This CDR3 is built from 14 residues. Germline V gene data show CDR1 as SGHTS and CDR2 as YDEGEE. CDR3 sequence: CASRRPGTAYEQYF. Written as DNA, the CDR3 is TGTGCCAGCAGGCGTCCAGGGACAGCGTACGAGCAGTACTTC.

This clone showed up just a few times. The rearrangement uses TRBV7-9 and TRBJ2-5; TRBD2 aligns across 7 bases. The CDR3 consists of 15 residues. The germline CDR1 and CDR2 sequences are SEHNR and FQNEAQ (reference sequence). V shed 7 bases, J shed 5 bases, and the junction held 13 bases outside the gene matches. CDR3 sequence: CASTQGLGGSETQYF. The CDR3 region has the DNA TGTGCCAGCACCCAGGGACTGGGGGGGTCCGAGACCCAGTACTTC.